Each of the 30 T cell receptor beta chains below was sequenced from the same sample in a study of Graves' ophthalmopathy and Graves' hyperthyroidism. RNA served as the template for amplifying TCR beta CDR3 regions. An initial RT-PCR round employing HTBI primers preceded a second-round multiplex PCR. TCRdb re-analysed the multiplex PCR reads in MiXCR, keeping a single row per CDR3 protein. Of roughly 50,000 distinct CDR3 sequences listed, 50% are singletons. What was sequenced was peripheral blood. These TCRs come from an adult man with Graves' ophthalmopathy.

This rearrangement joins TRBV12-3 or TRBV12-4 to TRBJ1-1; 10 bases are shared with TRBD1. Germline trimming cut 6 bases from V and 0 bases from J; bases unmatched to any gene: 10. This CDR3 region has 17 residues. The CDR3 DNA reads as TGTGCCAGCAGGTGGACAGGGGGTTACGATCTGAACACTGAAGCTTTCTTT. Translation gives CASRWTGGYDLNTEAFF.

This clonotype was seen a few times. J is TRBJ1-2 and V is TRBV7-3; D unclear. V lost 5 bases and J 8 bases, leaving 15 bases between the germline ends. The CDR3 length is 13 residues. Germline CDR1 reads SGHTA; CDR2 reads FQGTGA. The CDR3 DNA reads as TGTGCCAGCAGCCTCCGGGGTGAGAGAGGCTACACCTTC. Translated: CASSLRGERGYTF.

Worth noting for this clonotype: Sequence at one end of the junction differs from germline and may be a read error. The rearrangement links TRBV7-7 to TRBJ2-1, with 8 nucleotides matching TRBD2. Germline V CDR1 and CDR2: SSHAT, FNYEAQ (reference sequence). The CDR3 sequence is 13 residues long. The CDR3 is CASSLRAGDEQFF. CDR3 DNA sequence: TGTGCTAGCAGCTTACGAGCGGGAGATGAGCAGTTCTTC.

This clonotype was observed a single time. The chain has TRBV5-1 and TRBJ2-3, with D hard to call. This CDR3 spans 14 amino acids. From germline, CDR1 is SGHRS and CDR2 YFSETQ. The V and J ends lost 7 bases and 1 base respectively, with 13 bases between them. The DNA for the CDR3 is TGCGCCAGCCGGACGGGCGCGGGCACAGATACGCAGTATTTT. Protein product: CASRTGAGTDTQYF.

The rearrangement links TRBV5-1 to TRBJ1-2; no clear D gene. Deletions cut 5 bases from V and 1 base from J, with 15 bases between. Germline CDR1 and CDR2: SGHRS and YFSETQ. The length of the CDR3 is 15 residues. CDR3 nucleotides: TGCGCCAGCAGTCGATCACTTGGGGATAACTATGGCTACACCTTC. It codes for CASSRSLGDNYGYTF.

Ten or more counts support this clonotype. The CDR3 DNA follows: TGTGCCAGCAGCGGAACCGACATAGGGGGCTACACCTTC. As protein: CASSGTDIGGYTF. The genes are TRBV9 and TRBJ1-2; D call uncertain. The V and J ends lost 3 bases and 8 bases respectively, with 14 bases between them. The germline V gene has CDR1 SGDLS and CDR2 YYNGEE. CDR3 size: 13 residues.

CDR3 loop: CASSLVGGGNTIYF. CDR3 coding DNA: TGTGCCAGCAGCTTAGTGGGGGGAGGAAACACCATATATTTT. The chain joins TRBV2 to TRBJ1-3, with D maybe TRBD1 (5 bases). Germline V gene lookup returns CDR1 SNHLY and CDR2 FYNNEI. The ends were cut back, 6 bases at V and 4 bases at J, with 13 bases in the middle. This CDR3 comprises 14 residues.

Notes on this clonotype: The junction differs from germline at one of its ends, possibly a read error. The rearrangement uses TRBV7-9 and TRBJ1-2; TRBD1 matches at 10 bases. The CDR3 runs 13 residues. Germline-derived CDR1 and CDR2 are SEHNR and FQNEAQ (reference sequence). CDR3 sequence (DNA): TGCGCCAGCAGCTTTGGACAGGGGGATGGCCACACCTTC. This sequence encodes CASSFGQGDGHTF.

The chain recombines TRBV20-1 with TRBJ2-3; 10 nucleotides agree with TRBD2. Germline loops: CDR1 DFQATT, CDR2 SNEGSKA (reference sequence). J was trimmed by 10 bases and V by 3 bases; bases with no gene match: 16. The CDR3 sequence is 16 residues long. The CDR3 reads CSASIETDQRGGPQYF. Written as DNA, the CDR3 is TGCAGTGCTAGTATTGAGACGGACCAGCGGGGGGGCCCGCAGTATTTT.

J is TRBJ2-7 and V is TRBV15, with D tentatively TRBD1 (6 bases). The CDR3 runs 15 residues. V lost 0 bases to trimming and J lost 4 bases, with 13 bases between them. CDR1 and CDR2 (germline): LNHNV, YYDKDF (reference sequence). The CDR3 spells CATSRDRGPGYEQYF. For the CDR3, the DNA is TGTGCCACCAGCAGAGACAGGGGTCCAGGGTACGAGCAGTACTTC.

This clonotype was seen repeatedly, ten times or more. J is TRBJ1-6 and V is TRBV20-1, with a tentative D call TRBD1 (5 bases). This CDR3 is 21 amino acids long. Trimming left V 2 bases short and J 0 bases short, with 26 bases between. Germline V gene lookup returns CDR1 DFQATT and CDR2 SNEGSKA (reference sequence). The CDR3 sequence is CSARPPRTGGGVGSYNSPLHF. CDR3 nucleotides: TGCAGTGCTAGACCCCCACGGACGGGGGGTGGCGTGGGCTCCTATAATTCACCCCTCCACTTT.

The chain uses TRBV9 and TRBJ2-5, with TRBD2 matching over 13 bases. Germline V gene data show CDR1 as SGDLS and CDR2 as YYNGEE. The CDR3 consists of 17 residues. The V gene end was trimmed by 0 bases and the J gene end by 5 bases; junction bases not matched to a gene: 7. DNA for the CDR3: TGTGCCAGCAGCGTAGTCACTAGCGGGGGGGGGAGGGAGACCCAGTACTTC. Encoded protein: CASSVVTSGGGRETQYF.

In its sample, this clonotype was seen many times. The V and J genes are TRBV6-2 or TRBV6-3 and TRBJ2-3; D is unclear. The CDR3 is 12 amino acids. The germline V and J ends were trimmed by 5 bases and 2 bases, with 5 bases remaining between them. The germline V gene encodes CDR1 MNHEY and CDR2 SVGEGT. The CDR3 here is CASSPTTDTQYF. The CDR3 DNA sequence: TGTGCCAGCAGTCCAACCACAGATACGCAGTATTTT.

The chain employs TRBV9 and TRBJ2-7, with a tentative D call TRBD1 (5 bases). CDR3 length equals 15 residues. The germline V gene encodes CDR1 SGDLS and CDR2 YYNGEE. The V end was cut by 0 bases, the J end by 7 bases, with 17 bases between. The CDR3 sequence is CASSVAAGMTHEQYF. The DNA for the CDR3 is TGTGCCAGCAGCGTAGCGGCAGGGATGACCCATGAGCAGTACTTC.

This clonotype was counted many times. This chain joins TRBV9 and TRBJ2-5; either TRBD1 or TRBD2 may supply D (5 bases each). Germline CDR1 and CDR2: SGDLS and YYNGEE. The ends were cut back, 4 bases at V and 5 bases at J, with 15 bases in the middle. The CDR3 loop spans 14 amino acids. For the CDR3, the DNA is TGTGCCAGCAGCAGAGACAGTGAGCGGGAGACCCAGTACTTC. This codes for CASSRDSERETQYF.

In this sample, this clonotype turned up many times. The rearrangement uses TRBV10-2 and TRBJ1-2, with D possibly matching TRBD1 (6 bases). The V gene lost 3 bases and the J gene lost 2 bases, with 16 bases spanning the gap. The CDR3 loop spans 16 amino acids. The germline gives CDR1 WSHSY, CDR2 SAAADI. CDR3 nucleotides: TGCGCCAGCAGTGATTTTAAGCGGGGGGCGAACTATGGCTACACCTTC. This gives the protein CASSDFKRGANYGYTF.

This clonotype has more than one count but fewer than ten. The CDR3 sequence: CASSDKSGNTIYF. The CDR3 region has the DNA TGCGCCAGCAGTGACAAATCTGGAAACACCATATATTTT. The V and J genes are TRBV10-1 and TRBJ1-3; no reliable D call. V lost 3 bases, J lost 1 base, and 4 bases lay in between. This CDR3 is built from 13 residues. CDR1 and CDR2 (germline): WNHNN, SYGVQD (reference sequence).

The chain couples TRBV2 to TRBJ2-3; 8 bases align to TRBD1. This CDR3 spans 15 amino acids. CDR1 and CDR2 from the germline V gene are SNHLY and FYNNEI. Trimming removed 4 bases from V and 2 bases from J; junction bases left unmatched: 5. In nucleotides, the CDR3 is TGTGCCAGCAGTGCGGGACAGGTCTCCACAGATACGCAGTATTTT. This gives the protein CASSAGQVSTDTQYF.

This clonotype occurred a few times. The chain links TRBV5-1 to TRBJ1-3; perhaps TRBD1 as D (5 bases). With 4 bases removed from V and 0 bases from J, the gap between germline ends came to 11 bases. The CDR3 has 15 amino acids. Per germline, CDR1 SGHRS and CDR2 YFSETQ. The CDR3 nucleotides are TGCGCCAGCAGCATTGACAGTCACTCTGGAAACACCATATATTTT. This translates into CASSIDSHSGNTIYF.

The V gene is TRBV19, the J gene TRBJ1-5, with 9 bases matching TRBD1. The V segment lost 0 bases and the J segment 6 bases; nucleotides outside the gene matches: 6. CDR1 and CDR2 from the germline V gene are LNHDA and SQIVND (reference sequence). CDR3 length: 16 amino acids. The CDR3 DNA reads as TGTGCCAGTAGTATAGATGGGACAGGGCGCAGTCAGCCCCAGCATTTT. Residues: CASSIDGTGRSQPQHF.

The chain is built from TRBV11-2 and TRBJ1-4, with D perhaps matching TRBD1 (6 bases). The CDR3 has 15 residues. Germline CDR1 is SGHAT and CDR2 is FQNNGV. V lost 5 bases and J lost 5, with 15 bases in between. CDR3 DNA: TGTGCCAGCAGCCATTCAACAGGGATGAATGAAAAACTGTTTTTT. Residues: CASSHSTGMNEKLFF.

As for this clonotype: Just one base apart from a much larger clone, this may be a read error. V and J are TRBV13 and TRBJ2-5, with 8 nucleotides matching TRBD2. The CDR3 length is 15 residues. CDR1 and CDR2 from the germline V gene are PRHDT and FYEKMQ (reference sequence). DNA for the CDR3: TGTGCCAGCAGCTCCCGGGGGGGGAGGGGAGAGATCCAGTACTTC. Translated: CASSSRGGRGEIQYF.

This clonotype was counted at least ten times. The J gene is TRBJ2-5, the V gene TRBV6-1, with 10 bases matching TRBD2. Germline CDR1 MNHNS, CDR2 SASEGT. Losses at the gene ends were 6 bases for V and 2 bases for J; bases not matched to a gene: 0. The CDR3 is 13 amino acids. Here the CDR3 DNA reads TGTGCCAGCAGAGCGGGGGGGCAAGAGACCCAGTACTTC. Its translation: CASRAGGQETQYF.

This clonotype was observed a few times. The chain combines TRBV7-3 with TRBJ2-5; D gene unclear. From germline, CDR1 is SGHTA and CDR2 FQGTGA. The CDR3 contains 13 residues. Trimming stripped 2 bases from V and 5 bases from J, with 9 bases between. The CDR3 DNA follows: TGTGCCAGCAGCTTATATCCTTTGGAGACCCAGTACTTC. This translates into CASSLYPLETQYF.

This clonotype has just a few counts. The rearrangement links TRBV20-1 to TRBJ2-7, with D uncertain. CDR1 and CDR2 (germline): DFQATT, SNEGSKA (reference sequence). Deletions cut 4 bases from V and 3 bases from J, with 4 bases between. This CDR3 contains 10 residues. CDR3 nucleotide sequence: TGCAGTGCTATCGACTACGAGCAGTACTTC. Residues: CSAIDYEQYF.

This rearrangement joins TRBV19 to TRBJ1-6; D gene ambiguous. This CDR3 is 13 amino acids long. In germline, CDR1 is LNHDA, CDR2 SQIVND (reference sequence). V was pared by 5 bases and J by 11 bases, with 13 bases between. DNA of the CDR3: TGTGCCAGTAGTCCGGCGACACCCCCACCCCTCCACTTT. As protein: CASSPATPPPLHF.

This clonotype was found many times. The chain has TRBV6-5 and TRBJ2-2; D may correspond to TRBD1 or TRBD2 (5 bases each). This CDR3 spans 16 amino acids. Trimming shortened V by 6 bases and J by 5 bases, and 19 bases separated the two germline ends. CDR1 is MNHEY and CDR2 is SVGAGI in the germline V gene. The CDR3 here is CASSLGRVSGTGELFF. The CDR3, as DNA: TGTGCCAGCAGCCTAGGCAGGGTCTCGGGAACCGGGGAGCTGTTTTTT.

This clonotype was counted between two and nine times. V is TRBV7-9 and J is TRBJ2-1; D gene unclear. Germline CDR1 is SEHNR and CDR2 is FQNEAQ (reference sequence). The V end lost 5 bases, the J end lost 9 bases, and 11 bases lay between the germline ends. The CDR3 runs to 12 residues. CDR3 coding DNA: TGTGCCAGCAGCCCCATTCGGGTTGAGCAGTTCTTC. Translating it yields CASSPIRVEQFF. Variable domain in full (rest from reference TRBV7-9 and TRBJ2-1): DTGVSQNPRHKITKRGQNVTFRCDPISEHNRLYWYRQTLGQGPEFLTYFQNEAQLEKSRLLSDRFSAERPKGSFSTLEIQRTEQGDSAMYLCASSPIRVEQFFGPGTRLTVL.

This clonotype has ten or more counts. The genes are TRBV5-8 and TRBJ2-2, with 7 bases matching TRBD1. The J segment lost 5 bases and the V segment lost 0 bases, leaving 7 bases of the junction unmatched. The germline gives CDR1 SGHTS, CDR2 YDEGEE. CDR3 length: 16 residues. The CDR3 region is CASSLAATGITGELFF. DNA of the CDR3: TGTGCCAGCAGCTTGGCCGCGACAGGGATAACCGGGGAGCTGTTTTTT.

This clonotype was counted at least ten times. The chain combines TRBV7-3 with TRBJ2-5; TRBD1 matches at 9 bases. The CDR3 is made up of 16 amino acids. Trimming took 1 base from V and 5 from J; bases not matched to a gene: 8. CDR1 is SGHTA and CDR2 is FQGTGA in the germline V gene. This CDR3 reads CASSLNPGQGMETQYF. CDR3 nucleotides: TGTGCCAGCAGCTTAAATCCGGGACAGGGAATGGAGACCCAGTACTTC.